This T cell receptor (beta chain) was profiled in a study of blood T cell repertoires in COVID-19. Overall study: Researchers got acute and convalescent COVID-19 samples from the United States, Italy and Spain. T cells, B-cell-depleted T cells, or PBMCs provided the cDNA or gDNA that served as material.

This clone was seen only a few times. As processed by the authors: For nucleated cells, counts were estimated from reference gene primer amplification. TCRdb's table, derived via immunoSEQ multiplex PCR, lists solely in-frame clones and lacks some. D and trimming were read from the DNA, whereas the V and J calls and clone size are those reported in that table. The table has 120,000 to 150,000 clones, roughly 81% seen once. This CDR3 contains 14 residues. V was pared by 4 bases and J by 10 bases, with 10 bases of the junction left unmatched. From germline, CDR1 is ENHRY and CDR2 SYGVKD. The V gene is TRBV10-3, the J gene TRBJ1-2; 9 bases align to TRBD1. The TCR comes from a human donor with acute or convalescent COVID-19. The donor label of this sample is uncertain. Sequences were obtained from peripheral blood. The CDR3 spells CAISVRTGAHAYTF. The CDR3 nucleotides are TGTGCCATCAGTGTACGGACAGGGGCGCACGCCTACACCTTC.